This T cell receptor (beta chain) emerged from a study of blood T cell repertoires in COVID-19. Background on the study: There were acute and convalescent COVID-19 samples, and they came from the United States, Italy and Spain. T cells, B-cell-depleted T cells, or PBMCs supplied cDNA or gDNA.

Only in-frame clones appear in the TCRdb table, and some are missing; sequencing was by immunoSEQ multiplex PCR. The table has about 120,000 clones, about 92% seen once; the top ten hold around 3.6%. The sample taken for sequencing was peripheral blood. The TCR was taken from a man in his fifties or sixties with active COVID-19.

In DNA, the CDR3 is TGTGCCAGTAGGCGACCGGGACAGGGGAATTCACCCCTCCACTTT. Translating gives CASRRPGQGNSPLHF. The rearrangement uses TRBV19 and TRBJ1-6; 10 bases fit TRBD1. Germline V lookup: CDR1 LNHDA, CDR2 SQIVND (reference sequence). CDR3 length: 15 amino acids. The V and J ends lost 6 bases and 7 bases, in that order; junction bases with no gene match: 6.